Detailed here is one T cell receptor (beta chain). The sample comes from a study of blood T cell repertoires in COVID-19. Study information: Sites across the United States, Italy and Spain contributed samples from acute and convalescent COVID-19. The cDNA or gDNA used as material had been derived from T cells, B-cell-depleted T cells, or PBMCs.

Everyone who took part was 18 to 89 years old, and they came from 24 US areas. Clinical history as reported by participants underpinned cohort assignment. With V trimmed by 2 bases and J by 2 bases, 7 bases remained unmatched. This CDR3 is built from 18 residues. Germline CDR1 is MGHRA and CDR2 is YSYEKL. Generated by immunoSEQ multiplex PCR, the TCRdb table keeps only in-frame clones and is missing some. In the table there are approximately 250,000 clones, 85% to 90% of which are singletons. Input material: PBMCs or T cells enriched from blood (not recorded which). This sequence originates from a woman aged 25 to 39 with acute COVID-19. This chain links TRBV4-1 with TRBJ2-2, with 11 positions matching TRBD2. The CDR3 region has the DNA TGCGCCAGCAGCCAAAACGGCCTAGCGGGAGGCAACACCGGGGAGCTGTTTTTT. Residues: CASSQNGLAGGNTGELFF.